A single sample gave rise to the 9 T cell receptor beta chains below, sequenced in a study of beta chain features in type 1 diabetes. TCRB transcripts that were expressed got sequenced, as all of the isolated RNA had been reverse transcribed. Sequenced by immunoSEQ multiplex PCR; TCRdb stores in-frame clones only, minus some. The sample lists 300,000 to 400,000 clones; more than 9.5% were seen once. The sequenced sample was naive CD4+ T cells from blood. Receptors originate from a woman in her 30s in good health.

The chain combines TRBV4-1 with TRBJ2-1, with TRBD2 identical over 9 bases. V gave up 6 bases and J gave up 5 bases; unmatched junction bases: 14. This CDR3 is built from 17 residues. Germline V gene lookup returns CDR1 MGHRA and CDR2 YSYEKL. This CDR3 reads CASRLEPGTSTHNEQFF. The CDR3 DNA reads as TGCGCCAGCAGGCTAGAACCCGGGACTAGCACTCACAATGAGCAGTTCTTC.

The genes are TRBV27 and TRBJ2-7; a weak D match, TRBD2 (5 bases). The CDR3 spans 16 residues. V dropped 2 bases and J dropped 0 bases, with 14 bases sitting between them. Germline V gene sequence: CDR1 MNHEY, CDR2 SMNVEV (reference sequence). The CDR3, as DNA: TGTGCCAGCAGTTTACGCCCGGAGGCCGTCTCCTACGAGCAGTACTTC. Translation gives CASSLRPEAVSYEQYF.

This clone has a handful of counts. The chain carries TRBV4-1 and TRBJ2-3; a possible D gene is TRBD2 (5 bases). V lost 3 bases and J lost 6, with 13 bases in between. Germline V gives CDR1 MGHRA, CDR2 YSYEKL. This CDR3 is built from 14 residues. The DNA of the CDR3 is TGCGCCAGCAGCCAGGCCGGACTTGTGGATACGCAGTATTTT. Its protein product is CASSQAGLVDTQYF.

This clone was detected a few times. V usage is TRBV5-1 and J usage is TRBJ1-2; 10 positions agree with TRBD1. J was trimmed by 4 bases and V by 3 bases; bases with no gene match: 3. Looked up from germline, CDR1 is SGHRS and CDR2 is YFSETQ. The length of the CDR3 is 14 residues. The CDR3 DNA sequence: TGCGCCAGCAGCTCGAGGACAGGGGGCTATGGCTACACCTTC. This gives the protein CASSSRTGGYGYTF.

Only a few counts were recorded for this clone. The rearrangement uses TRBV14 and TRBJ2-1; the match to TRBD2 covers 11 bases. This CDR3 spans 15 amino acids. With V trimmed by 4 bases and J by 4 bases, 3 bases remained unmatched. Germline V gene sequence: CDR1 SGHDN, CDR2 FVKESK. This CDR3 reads CASSPTSGGYNEQFF. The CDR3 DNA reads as TGTGCCAGCAGCCCAACTAGCGGGGGTTACAATGAGCAGTTCTTC.

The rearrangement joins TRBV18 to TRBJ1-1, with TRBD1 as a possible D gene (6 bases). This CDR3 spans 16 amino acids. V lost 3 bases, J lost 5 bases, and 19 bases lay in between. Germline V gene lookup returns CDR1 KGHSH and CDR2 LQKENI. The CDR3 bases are TGTGCCAGCTCACCGGACCCCGGGGGGGCTTTGACTGAAGCTTTCTTT. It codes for CASSPDPGGALTEAFF.

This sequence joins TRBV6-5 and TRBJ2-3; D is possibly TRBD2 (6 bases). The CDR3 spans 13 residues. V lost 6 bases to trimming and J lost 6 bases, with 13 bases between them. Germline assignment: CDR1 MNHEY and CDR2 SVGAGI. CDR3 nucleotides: TGTGCCAGCAGAACGGAGGGTTGGGATACGCAGTATTTT. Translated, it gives CASRTEGWDTQYF.

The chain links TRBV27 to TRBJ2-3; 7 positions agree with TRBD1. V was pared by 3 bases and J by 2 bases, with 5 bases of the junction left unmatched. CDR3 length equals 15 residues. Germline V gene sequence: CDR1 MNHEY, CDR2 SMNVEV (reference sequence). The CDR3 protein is CASSFGRGYTDTQYF. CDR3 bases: TGTGCCAGCAGTTTTGGCAGGGGGTACACAGATACGCAGTATTTT.

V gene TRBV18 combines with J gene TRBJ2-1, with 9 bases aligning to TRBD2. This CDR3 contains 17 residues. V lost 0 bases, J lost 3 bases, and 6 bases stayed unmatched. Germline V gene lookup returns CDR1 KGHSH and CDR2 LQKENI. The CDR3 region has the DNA TGTGCCAGCTCACCACCCCTAGCGGGAATAAACTACAATGAGCAGTTCTTC. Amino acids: CASSPPLAGINYNEQFF.